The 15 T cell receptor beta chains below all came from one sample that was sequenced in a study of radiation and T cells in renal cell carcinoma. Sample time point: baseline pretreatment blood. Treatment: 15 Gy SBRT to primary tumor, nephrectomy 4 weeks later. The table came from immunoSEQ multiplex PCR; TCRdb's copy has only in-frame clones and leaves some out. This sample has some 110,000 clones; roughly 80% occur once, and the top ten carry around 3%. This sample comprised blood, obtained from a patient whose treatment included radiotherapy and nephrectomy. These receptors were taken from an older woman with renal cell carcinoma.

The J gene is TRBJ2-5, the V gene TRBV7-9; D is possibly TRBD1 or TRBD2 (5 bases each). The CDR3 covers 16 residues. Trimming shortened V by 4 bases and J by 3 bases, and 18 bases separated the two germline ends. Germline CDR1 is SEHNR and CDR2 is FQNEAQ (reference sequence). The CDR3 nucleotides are TGTGCCAGCAGCTCTCGGGAATACGGGGCTGAAGAGACCCAGTACTTC. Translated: CASSSREYGAEETQYF.

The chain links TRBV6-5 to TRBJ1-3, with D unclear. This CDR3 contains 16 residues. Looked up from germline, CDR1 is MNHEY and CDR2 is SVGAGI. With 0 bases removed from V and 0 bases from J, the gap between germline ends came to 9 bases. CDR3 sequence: CASSYSGRSSGNTIYF. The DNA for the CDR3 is TGTGCCAGCAGTTACTCGGGGAGGAGCTCTGGAAACACCATATATTTT.

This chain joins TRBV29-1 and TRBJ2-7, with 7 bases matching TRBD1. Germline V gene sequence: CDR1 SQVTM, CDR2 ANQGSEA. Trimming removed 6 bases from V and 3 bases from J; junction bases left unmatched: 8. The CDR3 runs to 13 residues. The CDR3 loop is CSVVIRDSYEQYF. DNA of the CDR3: TGCAGCGTCGTTATCCGGGACAGCTACGAGCAGTACTTC.

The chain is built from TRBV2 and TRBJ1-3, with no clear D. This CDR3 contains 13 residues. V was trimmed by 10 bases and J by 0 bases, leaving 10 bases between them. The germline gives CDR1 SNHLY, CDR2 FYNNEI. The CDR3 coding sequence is TGTGCCACCGTTGTAGACTCTGGAAACACCATATATTTT. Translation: CATVVDSGNTIYF.

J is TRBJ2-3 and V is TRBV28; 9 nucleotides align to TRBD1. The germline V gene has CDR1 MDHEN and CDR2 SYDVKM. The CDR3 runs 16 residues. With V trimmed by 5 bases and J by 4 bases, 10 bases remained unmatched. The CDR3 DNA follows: TGTGCCAGCAGTGCCCGGGACAGGGTTGTCGCAGATACGCAGTATTTT. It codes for CASSARDRVVADTQYF. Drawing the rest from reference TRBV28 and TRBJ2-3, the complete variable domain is DVKVTQSSRYLVKRTGEKVFLECVQDMDHENMFWYRQDPGLGLRLIYFSYDVKMKEKGDIPEGYSVSREKKERFSLILESASTNQTSMYLCASSARDRVVADTQYFGPGTRLTVL.

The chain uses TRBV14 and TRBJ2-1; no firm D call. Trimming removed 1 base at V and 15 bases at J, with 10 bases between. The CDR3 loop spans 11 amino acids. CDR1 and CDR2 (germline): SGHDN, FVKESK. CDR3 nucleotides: TGTGCCAGCAGCCAAGGGGTCAGGTCGTTCTTC. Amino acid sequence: CASSQGVRSFF.

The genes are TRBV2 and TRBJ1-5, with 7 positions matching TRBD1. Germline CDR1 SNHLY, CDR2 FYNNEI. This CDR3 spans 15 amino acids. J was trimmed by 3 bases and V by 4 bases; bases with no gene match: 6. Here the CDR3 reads CASSVFGQVNQPQHF. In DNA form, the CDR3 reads TGTGCCAGCAGTGTCTTCGGACAGGTCAATCAGCCCCAGCATTTT.

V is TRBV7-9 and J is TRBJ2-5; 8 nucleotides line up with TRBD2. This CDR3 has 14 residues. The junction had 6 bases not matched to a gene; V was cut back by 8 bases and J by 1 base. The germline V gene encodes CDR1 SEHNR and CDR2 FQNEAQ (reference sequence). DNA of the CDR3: TGTGCCAGCGATTTAGCGGGGCTCCAAGAGACCCAGTACTTC. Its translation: CASDLAGLQETQYF.

In DNA form, the CDR3 reads TGTGCCAGCAGCTTAGGACAGGAAGACTACACCTTC. It yields the protein CASSLGQEDYTF. The J gene is TRBJ1-2, the V gene TRBV7-6; D is perhaps TRBD1 (6 bases). Germline loops: CDR1 SGHVS, CDR2 FNYEAQ. The V end was cut by 1 base, the J end by 10 bases, with 10 bases between. The CDR3 runs 12 residues.

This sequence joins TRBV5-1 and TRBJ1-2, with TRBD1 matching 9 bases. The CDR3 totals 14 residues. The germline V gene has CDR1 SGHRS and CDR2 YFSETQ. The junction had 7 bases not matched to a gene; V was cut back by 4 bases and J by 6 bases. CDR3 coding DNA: TGCGCCAGCAGCATAGGGACAGGGTTTGATGGCTACACCTTC. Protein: CASSIGTGFDGYTF.

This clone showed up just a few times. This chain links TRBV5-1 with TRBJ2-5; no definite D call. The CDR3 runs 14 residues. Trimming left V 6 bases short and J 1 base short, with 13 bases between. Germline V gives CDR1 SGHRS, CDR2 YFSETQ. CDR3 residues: CASTDPWGQETQYF. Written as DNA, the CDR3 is TGCGCCAGCACCGATCCGTGGGGCCAAGAGACCCAGTACTTC.

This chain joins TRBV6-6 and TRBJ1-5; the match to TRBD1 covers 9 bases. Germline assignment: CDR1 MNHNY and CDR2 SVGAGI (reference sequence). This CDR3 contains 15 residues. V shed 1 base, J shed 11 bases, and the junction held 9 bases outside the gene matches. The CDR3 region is CASSYLRDREGTQHF. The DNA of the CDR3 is TGTGCCAGCAGTTACTTACGGGACAGGGAGGGTACCCAGCATTTT.

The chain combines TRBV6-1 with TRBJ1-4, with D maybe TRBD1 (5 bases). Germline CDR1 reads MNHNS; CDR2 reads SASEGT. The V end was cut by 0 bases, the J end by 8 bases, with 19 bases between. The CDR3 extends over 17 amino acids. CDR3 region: CASSEAFSLQGNEKLFF. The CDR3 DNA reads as TGTGCCAGCAGTGAAGCTTTTAGCCTTCAGGGAAACGAAAAACTGTTTTTT.

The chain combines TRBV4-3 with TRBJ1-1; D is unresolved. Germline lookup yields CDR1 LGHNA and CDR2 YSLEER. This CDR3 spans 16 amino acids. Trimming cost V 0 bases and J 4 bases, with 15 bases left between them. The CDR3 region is CASSQDLSGWGTEAFF. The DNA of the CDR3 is TGCGCCAGCAGCCAAGATCTTAGTGGTTGGGGCACTGAAGCTTTCTTT.

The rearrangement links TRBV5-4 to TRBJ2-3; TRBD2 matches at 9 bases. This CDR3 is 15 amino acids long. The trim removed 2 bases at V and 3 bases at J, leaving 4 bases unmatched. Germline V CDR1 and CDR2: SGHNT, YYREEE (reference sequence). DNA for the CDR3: TGTGCCAGCAGCTTAGGCGGGGGGGAGACAGATACGCAGTATTTT. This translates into CASSLGGGETDTQYF.